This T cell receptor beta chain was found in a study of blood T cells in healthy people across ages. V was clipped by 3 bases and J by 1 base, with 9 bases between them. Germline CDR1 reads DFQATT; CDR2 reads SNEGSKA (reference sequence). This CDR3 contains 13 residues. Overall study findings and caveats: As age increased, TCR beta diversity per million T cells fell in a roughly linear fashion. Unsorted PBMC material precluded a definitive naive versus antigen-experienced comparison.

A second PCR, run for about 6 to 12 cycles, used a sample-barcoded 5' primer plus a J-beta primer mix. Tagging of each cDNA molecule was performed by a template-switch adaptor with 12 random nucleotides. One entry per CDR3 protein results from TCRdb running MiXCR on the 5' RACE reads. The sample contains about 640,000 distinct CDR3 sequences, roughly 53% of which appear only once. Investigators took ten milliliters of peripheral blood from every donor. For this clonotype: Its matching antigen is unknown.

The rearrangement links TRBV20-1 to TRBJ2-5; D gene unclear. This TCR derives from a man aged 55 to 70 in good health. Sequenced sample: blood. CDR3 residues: CSASRVTQETQYF. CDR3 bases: TGCAGTGCTAGTAGGGTGACCCAAGAGACCCAGTACTTC.